This record concerns one T cell receptor (beta chain) sequence. This clonotype was recorded at least ten times. Which antigen it targets is not known. No much larger clone exists at a distance of one base, and base qualities are not known. The source of the sample is a study of Graves' ophthalmopathy and Graves' hyperthyroidism (dated by TCRdb to the late 2010s). At the level of the whole study: Peripheral blood was collected before any treatment was given, at the time of initial diagnosis. The study used signatures of the TCR beta repertoire to tell Graves' ophthalmopathy apart from Graves' hyperthyroidism and to predict which patients would progress to ophthalmopathy. In total, 135 blood samples were TCR-sequenced: 40 to 45 ophthalmopathy, under 80 hyperthyroidism and about 17 hyperthyroidism-to-ophthalmopathy patients. To explore V-J signatures that distinguish ophthalmopathy from hyperthyroidism, a discovery set of about a hundred patients was enrolled, made up of 40 to 45 with ophthalmopathy and roughly 55 with stable hyperthyroidism. An independent validation cohort comprised roughly 20 hyperthyroidism patients and 17 patients who later progressed from hyperthyroidism to ophthalmopathy. T-cell repertoires of thyroid tissue and blood were compared in about 6 hyperthyroidism patients. Following sample collection, hyperthyroidism patients were given methimazole at a starting dose of 30 mg daily, and ophthalmopathy patients were given high-dose intravenous methylprednisolone. The 85 to 100 discovery patients were divided at random into training and test sets in a 7:3 ratio.

General conclusions and limits of the study: The 13-signature model separated ophthalmopathy from stable hyperthyroidism with approximately 90% sensitivity and 81% to 82% specificity in cross-validation, and 80%/75% in the test set. In validation, the model predicted ophthalmopathy progression with more than 70% sensitivity and approximately 78% specificity; approximately 12 predicted patients were CT-confirmed with GO in a median of around 6 months. No statistical method was used to set the sample size in advance, and the investigators knew which group each participant was assigned to. Among expanded thyroid clonotypes with frequency above 0.001, most also showed up in blood, which suggests that blood repertoires may reflect the thyroid immune response.

TCR beta CDR3 regions were amplified from RNA transcripts for repertoire sequencing. A first-round RT-PCR used HTBI primers with the Qiagen OneStep RT-PCR kit, followed by a second-round multiplex PCR, size selection and purification. Libraries were sequenced on an Illumina HiSeq2000 using paired-end 100 bp reads. For the original study's pipeline: SOAPnuke was used for read processing, and reads with adapters, uncalled bases, a mean Phred below 15, or no exact constant-primer or identifier match were discarded. COPE v1.2.5 was used to merge the high-quality paired reads. Each unique nucleotide sequence was defined as a clonotype, and clonotypes were aligned to IMGT TRB V, D and J references with MiTCR v1.1. Analysis was restricted to V-J combinations with a frequency above 0.0001, which covered 99.2% of repertoires. For each V-J combination, a TCR clonal expansion and chaos score was defined as F50 clonal expansion divided by the chaos observed in the TCRdist matrix. Welch's t-statistics and random forest were used to reduce the features to some 13 V-J combinations, which were then used as input to a naive Bayes classifier. The Morisita-Horn index was used to measure how similar the thyroid and blood repertoires were. TCRdb reanalyzed the raw reads on its own, using fastp at Q25 for trimming and MiXCR for clone calling, and kept in-frame beta chains. Identical CDR3 protein sequences are pooled into one entry, listed with their most common genes and DNA. Here the V and J calls rest on TCRdb's processing, not on the authors' analysis. The sample table records about 620,000 distinct CDR3 sequences; over 20% of these occur just once. The ten largest clones take up around 7% of the sample.

The germline V gene yields WSHSY for CDR1 and SAAADI for CDR2. The CDR3 contains 13 residues, cysteine and phenylalanine counted. This entry keeps only the CDR3 DNA: 39 bases, framed from base 1. V sheds 3 bases and J sheds 7 bases, leaving 12 bases between their ends. A patient counted as having stable hyperthyroidism if there was no progression to ophthalmopathy within 18 months of follow-up. Hyperthyroidism patients were newly diagnosed, were aged 18 to 65 years, and had a disease duration under 2 months. Patients with other autoimmune diseases, uncontrolled infections, pregnancy or lactation were excluded from the study. Clinical symptoms, serum thyroxine, TRAb, thyroid ultrasound and orbital computed tomography were used for diagnosis. Ficoll-Paque density gradient centrifugation was used to isolate PBMCs from approximately 10 ml of fresh peripheral blood. Trizol reagent was used to extract the total RNA, and its quality was then checked on an Agilent 2100 Bioanalyzer.

This TCR derives from a woman in her late teens or twenties with stable Graves' hyperthyroidism. Some clones in this sample may be carry-over from other donors' samples. Donor details come from another sample of the same person, matched by shared clones. This receptor chain uses TRBV10-2 and TRBJ2-5, with a tentative D call of TRBD1 or TRBD2, each matching 5 bases. The sequencing sample was made of peripheral blood. CDR3 loop: CASSDRTSGTQYF. The nucleotides are TGCGCCAGCAGTGACAGGACAAGCGGGACCCAGTACTTC.